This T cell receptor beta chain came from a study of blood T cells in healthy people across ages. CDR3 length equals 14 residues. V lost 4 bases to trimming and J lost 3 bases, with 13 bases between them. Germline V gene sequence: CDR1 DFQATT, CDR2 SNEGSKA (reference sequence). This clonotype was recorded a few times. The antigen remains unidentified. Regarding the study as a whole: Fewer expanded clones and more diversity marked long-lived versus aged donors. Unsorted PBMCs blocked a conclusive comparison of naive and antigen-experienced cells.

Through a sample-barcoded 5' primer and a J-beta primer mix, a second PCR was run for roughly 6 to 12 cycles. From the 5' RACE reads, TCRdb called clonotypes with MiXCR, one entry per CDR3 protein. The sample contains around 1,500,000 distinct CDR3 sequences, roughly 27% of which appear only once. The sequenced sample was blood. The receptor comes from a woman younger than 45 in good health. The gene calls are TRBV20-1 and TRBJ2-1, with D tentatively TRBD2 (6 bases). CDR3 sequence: CSAKRLGVYNEQFF. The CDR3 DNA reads TGCAGTGCTAAAAGACTAGGAGTCTACAATGAGCAGTTCTTC.